A single sample is the source of the 27 T cell receptor beta chains below, sequenced in a study of shared clonotypes between healthy human individuals. Assay: immunoSEQ multiplex PCR; the TCRdb copy retains only in-frame clones and omits some. The sample includes over a million clones, 65% to 75% of them seen just once. The sequencing sample was made of memory CD4+ T cells sorted from blood. Subset: CD45RA-negative fraction. These receptors all stem from a man younger than 30 in good health.

This chain links TRBV10-2 with TRBJ2-7; 7 positions agree with TRBD1. CDR3 length equals 16 residues. V lost 3 bases, J lost 2 bases, and 10 bases stayed unmatched. CDR1 is WSHSY and CDR2 is SAAADI in the germline V gene. The CDR3 DNA sequence: TGCGCCAGCAGTGACGGGACAGCCTTCCCAACCTACGAGCAGTACTTC. This encodes CASSDGTAFPTYEQYF.

V is TRBV28 and J is TRBJ2-4; D is undetermined. Germline V gene data show CDR1 as MDHEN and CDR2 as SYDVKM. The CDR3 totals 13 residues. With 7 bases removed from V and 1 base from J, the gap between germline ends came to 8 bases. The CDR3 region is CASTRSAKNIQYF. DNA for the CDR3: TGTGCCAGCACCCGGTCCGCCAAAAACATTCAGTACTTC.

The rearrangement links TRBV28 to TRBJ1-5; TRBD1 might be the D (6 bases). The germline V gene has CDR1 MDHEN and CDR2 SYDVKM. The CDR3 loop spans 14 amino acids. The V end lost 10 bases, the J end lost 0 bases, and 13 bases lay between the germline ends. CDR3 coding DNA: TGTGCCACTAGGGACACATATAGCAATCAGCCCCAGCATTTT. Encoded protein: CATRDTYSNQPQHF.

In this sample, this clone turned up once. The V gene is TRBV5-4, the J gene TRBJ2-6; TRBD2 matches at 13 bases. Per germline, CDR1 SGHNT and CDR2 YYREEE (reference sequence). This CDR3 has 20 amino acids. V was clipped by 3 bases and J by 4 bases; unmatched bases: 13. This CDR3 is CASSSVSGLAGSRGANVLTF. CDR3 coding DNA: TGTGCCAGCAGCTCCGTATCGGGACTAGCGGGGTCTCGGGGGGCCAACGTCCTGACTTTC.

This clone was recorded at least ten times. This chain links TRBV9 with TRBJ1-2; 7 nucleotides line up with TRBD1. Trimming cost V 3 bases and J 7 bases; bases outside gene matches: 3. There are 12 residues in the CDR3. Germline V CDR1 and CDR2: SGDLS, YYNGEE. This chain's CDR3 is CASSAYRGGYTF. The CDR3 DNA reads TGTGCCAGCAGCGCCTACAGGGGTGGCTACACCTTC.

This clone was recorded a few times. J is TRBJ2-1 and V is TRBV6-1, with D perhaps TRBD1 or TRBD2 (5 bases each). Trimming took 3 bases from V and 0 from J, leaving 9 bases between them. This CDR3 has 15 residues. The germline V gene encodes CDR1 MNHNS and CDR2 SASEGT. The CDR3 DNA sequence: TGTGCCAGCAGTGACGGGGCTAGCTCCTACAATGAGCAGTTCTTC. This codes for CASSDGASSYNEQFF.

This clone has only one observation. The CDR3 DNA is TGTGCCAGCAGCTTCGGACCAGGGAGAGAGACCCAGTACTTC. It specifies CASSFGPGRETQYF. The J gene is TRBJ2-5, the V gene TRBV5-4; tentatively, D is TRBD1 or TRBD2 (5 bases each). Germline V gene sequence: CDR1 SGHNT, CDR2 YYREEE (reference sequence). The CDR3 is made up of 14 amino acids. V dropped 2 bases and J dropped 4 bases, with 12 bases sitting between them.

This clone was recorded once. V and J are TRBV6-1 and TRBJ1-5; 7 nucleotides align to TRBD1. Trimming at V came to 8 bases and at J to 0 bases, leaving 7 bases not matched to a gene. This CDR3 is built from 15 residues. Germline V lookup: CDR1 MNHNS, CDR2 SASEGT. The CDR3 DNA is TGTGCCAGCGGACGGGACAGCAATAGCAATCAGCCCCAGCATTTT. Its translation is CASGRDSNSNQPQHF.

The V and J genes are TRBV6-6 and TRBJ1-2, with a tentative D call TRBD1 (5 bases). The CDR3 totals 13 residues. V was pared by 5 bases and J by 5 bases, with 12 bases between. Germline V lookup: CDR1 MNHNY, CDR2 SVGAGI (reference sequence). This chain's CDR3 is CASSGRGDYGYTF. CDR3 sequence (DNA): TGTGCCAGCAGTGGACGGGGGGATTATGGCTACACCTTC.

This clone was picked up one time. The V gene is TRBV10-3, the J gene TRBJ1-6; no firm D call. V lost 6 bases and J 8 bases, leaving 14 bases between the germline ends. CDR3 size: 14 residues. Per the germline V gene, CDR1 is ENHRY and CDR2 is SYGVKD. Here the CDR3 DNA reads TGTGCCATCAGGAACCTGAATAGGGATTCACCCCTCCACTTT. Its protein product is CAIRNLNRDSPLHF.

The CDR3 loop is CASSETDNTEAFF. The CDR3 region has the DNA TGCGCCAGCAGCGAGACAGATAACACTGAAGCTTTCTTT. The rearrangement uses TRBV5-1 and TRBJ1-1; perhaps TRBD1 as D (5 bases). The V end lost 4 bases, the J end lost 2 bases, and 9 bases lay between the germline ends. Germline lookup yields CDR1 SGHRS and CDR2 YFSETQ. The CDR3 is made up of 13 amino acids.

Comment on this clone: The same CDR3 is also encoded by other DNA sequences in this sample. The chain combines TRBV6-6 with TRBJ2-5, with D unclear. In germline, CDR1 is MNHNY, CDR2 SVGAGI (reference sequence). The CDR3 extends over 11 amino acids. V lost 3 bases to trimming and J lost 5 bases, with 4 bases between them. CDR3 amino acids: CASSYKETQYF. CDR3 coding DNA: TGTGCCAGCAGTTATAAGGAGACCCAGTACTTC.

The chain is built from TRBV2 and TRBJ2-3, with D possibly being TRBD1 (5 bases). CDR1 SNHLY and CDR2 FYNNEI come from the germline V gene. Trimming took 7 bases from V and 2 from J, leaving 13 bases between them. The CDR3 spans 14 residues. CDR3 nucleotide sequence: TGTGCCAGCACGTGGGCAGGGTCCACAGATACGCAGTATTTT. It yields the protein CASTWAGSTDTQYF.

Worth noting for this clone: This specimen includes other DNA sequences encoding the same CDR3. This chain joins TRBV5-1 and TRBJ2-1; no definite D call. This CDR3 has 15 residues. V shed 0 bases and J shed 0 bases, with 7 bases lying between them. Germline-derived CDR1 and CDR2 are SGHRS and YFSETQ. The CDR3 here is CASSLAGSSYNEQFF. The CDR3 DNA follows: TGCGCCAGCAGCTTGGCAGGTAGCTCCTACAATGAGCAGTTCTTC.

This clone was counted ten times or more. The chain joins TRBV30 to TRBJ2-1, with 7 bases that match TRBD2. Trimming removed 2 bases from V and 4 bases from J; junction bases left unmatched: 8. The CDR3 is 15 residues long. Germline CDR1 is GTSNPN and CDR2 is SVGIG (reference sequence). The CDR3 region has the DNA TGTGCCTGGAGTACTGGCGGGGGAAGATACAATGAGCAGTTCTTC. Protein product: CAWSTGGGRYNEQFF.

This clone was observed a handful of times. The V call is TRBV10-3, the J call TRBJ1-5; 7 bases map to TRBD1. J gave up 2 bases and V 4 bases, and 2 bases lay outside the gene matches. The CDR3 sequence is 14 residues long. Germline values: CDR1 ENHRY, CDR2 SYGVKD. DNA for the CDR3: TGTGCCATCAGTGGAGGGGGCGGCAATCAGCCCCAGCATTTT. Amino acid sequence: CAISGGGGNQPQHF.

This sequence joins TRBV11-2 and TRBJ2-5; D unresolved. Germline values: CDR1 SGHAT, CDR2 FQNNGV. V was shortened by 3 bases and J by 2 bases, with 16 bases between the two germline ends. This CDR3 has 16 residues. The CDR3 nucleotides are TGTGCCAGCAGCTTCAATATCGGCGGCTCACAAGAGACCCAGTACTTC. Translated: CASSFNIGGSQETQYF.

The chain has TRBV6-5 and TRBJ1-2; 7 nucleotides agree with TRBD1. This CDR3 contains 14 residues. V dropped 6 bases and J dropped 5; count of bases not matched to a gene: 9. CDR1 and CDR2 from the germline V gene are MNHEY and SVGAGI. The CDR3 region has the DNA TGTGCCAGCAGACATACAGGGGTAGGGTATGGCTACACCTTC. Amino acids: CASRHTGVGYGYTF.

J is TRBJ1-5 and V is TRBV7-2; 11 bases align to TRBD1. Germline CDR1 and CDR2: SGHTA and FQGNSA. The CDR3 has 15 amino acids. The trim removed 2 bases at V and 6 bases at J, leaving 3 bases unmatched. The CDR3 region has the DNA TGTGCCAGCAGCTTAAGGGACAGGGGGGTTCAGCCCCAGCATTTT. Protein: CASSLRDRGVQPQHF.

The chain combines TRBV18 with TRBJ1-4; TRBD1 agrees at 7 bases. CDR3 length: 14 amino acids. Losses at the gene ends were 3 bases for V and 7 bases for J; bases not matched to a gene: 5. CDR1 and CDR2 (germline): KGHSH, LQKENI. This chain's CDR3 is CASSPNRGSEKLFF. CDR3 nucleotide sequence: TGTGCCAGCTCACCGAACAGGGGAAGTGAAAAACTGTTTTTT.

This clone was detected a few times. The CDR3 protein is CSAPWGSETQYF. CDR3 sequence (DNA): TGCAGCGCTCCCTGGGGGTCGGAGACCCAGTACTTC. The V call is TRBV29-1, the J call TRBJ2-5, with D perhaps given as TRBD1 or TRBD2 (5 bases each). The CDR3 consists of 12 residues. Germline V lookup: CDR1 SQVTM, CDR2 ANQGSEA. Trimming stripped 7 bases from V and 5 bases from J, with 14 bases between.

The V gene is TRBV5-1, the J gene TRBJ2-3; D might be TRBD2 (5 bases). The CDR3 is 13 residues long. Trimming cost V 4 bases and J 3 bases, with 9 bases left between them. Germline V lookup: CDR1 SGHRS, CDR2 YFSETQ. The CDR3 DNA reads TGCGCCAGCAGCGGTCGGGGTACAGATACGCAGTATTTT. Protein product: CASSGRGTDTQYF.

The chain recombines TRBV28 with TRBJ1-1; 10 nucleotides match TRBD1. The CDR3 loop spans 15 amino acids. Trimming took 6 bases from V and 0 from J; bases not matched to a gene: 4. Germline values: CDR1 MDHEN, CDR2 SYDVKM. CDR3 protein: CASRSTGGVNTEAFF. DNA for the CDR3: TGTGCCAGCAGGTCGACAGGGGGCGTGAACACTGAAGCTTTCTTT.

The chain has TRBV6-1 and TRBJ2-7, with D perhaps TRBD1 (5 bases). Trimming stripped 11 bases from V and 8 bases from J, with 22 bases between. This CDR3 region has 13 residues. CDR1 and CDR2 from the germline V gene are MNHNS and SASEGT. The CDR3 loop is CAASIRDKTQQYF. The CDR3 coding sequence is TGTGCCGCCTCGATCAGGGATAAAACCCAGCAGTACTTC.

This chain joins TRBV5-5 and TRBJ1-1; D is perhaps TRBD1 (5 bases). This CDR3 region has 14 residues. The V and J ends lost 4 bases and 4 bases respectively, with 14 bases between them. Germline lookup yields CDR1 SGHKS and CDR2 YYEKEE (reference sequence). In DNA, the CDR3 is TGTGCCAGCAGCCTGGTCGGAGGGGTCACTGAAGCTTTCTTT. Its protein is CASSLVGGVTEAFF.

This chain uses TRBV28 with TRBJ2-7; TRBD2 matches 12 bases. This CDR3 has 17 amino acids. Germline CDR1 and CDR2: MDHEN and SYDVKM. The ends lost 5 bases at V and 2 bases at J; junction bases unmatched: 10. The CDR3 DNA reads as TGTGCCAGCAGTCCCACCGGACTAGCGGGGACGCCCTACGAGCAGTACTTC. Encoded protein: CASSPTGLAGTPYEQYF.

The chain joins TRBV7-3 to TRBJ2-3, with a possible D match to TRBD1 (6 bases). V was clipped by 3 bases and J by 3 bases, with 7 bases between them. In germline, CDR1 is SGHTA, CDR2 FQGTGA. CDR3 length: 13 amino acids. Written as DNA, the CDR3 is TGTGCCAGCAGCTTCGGACAGACAGATACGCAGTATTTT. This codes for CASSFGQTDTQYF.